This T cell receptor (beta chain) was documented in a study of T-cell reconstitution after alpha-beta-depleted transplantation in children. Study-level findings and limits: Recipient T cells and thymic progenitors that survived were the source of the high TCRbeta diversity seen at day 60 in some patients. A year post-transplant, T-cell counts and diversity derived mostly from newly produced T cells. At around two months after transplant, the alpha-beta T cells were reportedly derived from several hundred expanded clones that came from non-depleted graft cells.

In the case of this clonotype: Its specificity is unknown.

The CDR3 is 15 amino acids. Trimming removed 7 bases from V and 0 bases from J, with 15 bases in between. It was with unique molecular identifiers that the TCRbeta library was prepared. TCRdb ran MiXCR on the PCR reads and lists one entry per CDR3 protein. The data show 450,000 to 600,000 distinct CDR3 sequences, 10% to 15% seen once. This material consisted of PBMCs, mostly from graft donor cells, taken 360 days after TCRalphabeta/CD19-depleted stem cell transplant. V gene TRBV12-3 or TRBV12-4 combines with J gene TRBJ1-1; D remains ambiguous. The clonotype was recovered from a male patient under 18 who had a stem cell transplant for acute myeloid leukemia, so the T cells may come from the graft donor. CDR3 loop: CASTQIPGVNTEAFF. CDR3 nucleotides: TGTGCCAGCACCCAAATCCCGGGAGTGAACACTGAAGCTTTCTTT.